This T cell receptor (beta chain) stems from a study of neurological immune-mediated disorders. The wider study: There were some 34 multiple sclerosis patients. Of these, 31 had relapsing-remitting MS and 3 had secondary progressive MS. Whole-study results and caveats: The greatest TCR clonal expansion occurred in HTLV-1-associated myelopathy and the least in multiple sclerosis, which fell below healthy controls. Private repertoires in all groups were suggested, as expanded clones shared no CDR3 amino acid sequences across subjects. One related-CDR3 cluster, identified by phylogenetic grouping, held the repertoires of 18 of 34 multiple sclerosis patients and was a possible signature.

This clonotype showed up many times. Its antigen is not known. Between the trimmed V and J ends, which lost 6 bases and 3 bases, there was a span of 14 bases. This CDR3 region has 14 residues. The germline gives CDR1 KGHSH, CDR2 LQKENI. Via MiXCR, TCRdb re-called the 5' RACE reads, giving one row per CDR3 protein. The sample carries tens of thousands of distinct CDR3 sequences, over 3.5% recorded once. The J gene is TRBJ1-2, the V gene TRBV18, with D tentatively TRBD1 (6 bases). This receptor was taken from a woman between 35 and 50 years old with multiple sclerosis. Sequences were obtained from CD4+ T cells from blood. The CDR3 DNA follows: TGTGCCAGCTCCCGAGGGGGGATCGACTATGGCTACACCTTC. Its protein product is CASSRGGIDYGYTF.